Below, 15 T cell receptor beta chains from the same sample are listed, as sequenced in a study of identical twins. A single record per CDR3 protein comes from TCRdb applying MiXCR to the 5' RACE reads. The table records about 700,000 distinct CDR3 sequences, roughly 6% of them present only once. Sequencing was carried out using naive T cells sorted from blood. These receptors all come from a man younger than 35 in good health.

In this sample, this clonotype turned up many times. DNA for the CDR3: TGCAGCGTTGAGGCGGGCATGAACACTGAAGCTTTCTTT. Translating gives CSVEAGMNTEAFF. The V gene is TRBV29-1, the J gene TRBJ1-1; D is undetermined. V lost 3 bases and J lost 0, with 8 bases in between. Germline V lookup: CDR1 SQVTM, CDR2 ANQGSEA. This CDR3 comprises 13 residues.

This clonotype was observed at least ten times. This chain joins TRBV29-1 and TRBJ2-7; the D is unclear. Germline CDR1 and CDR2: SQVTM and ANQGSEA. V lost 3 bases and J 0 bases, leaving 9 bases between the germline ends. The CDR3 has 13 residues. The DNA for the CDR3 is TGCAGCGTTGATGGTAGGAGCTCCTACGAGCAGTACTTC. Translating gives CSVDGRSSYEQYF.

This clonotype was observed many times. CDR3 amino acids: CASIDRSYNEQFF. CDR3 DNA: TGTGCCAGCATTGATAGGTCCTACAATGAGCAGTTCTTC. V and J are TRBV12-3 or TRBV12-4 and TRBJ2-1, with D hard to call. This CDR3 has 13 residues. Trimming cost V 7 bases and J 1 base, with 8 bases left between them.

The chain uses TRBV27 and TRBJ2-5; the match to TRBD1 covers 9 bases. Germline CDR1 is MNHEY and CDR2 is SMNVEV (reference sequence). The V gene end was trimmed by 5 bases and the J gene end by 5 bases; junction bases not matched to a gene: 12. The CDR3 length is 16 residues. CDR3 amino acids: CASSPTPQGARETQYF. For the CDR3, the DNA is TGTGCCAGCAGTCCCACCCCACAGGGGGCACGTGAGACCCAGTACTTC.

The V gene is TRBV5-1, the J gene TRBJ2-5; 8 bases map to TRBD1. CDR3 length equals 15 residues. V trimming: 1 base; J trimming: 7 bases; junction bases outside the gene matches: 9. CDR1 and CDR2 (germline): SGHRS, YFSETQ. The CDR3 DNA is TGCGCCAGCAGCTTGCAGGCAGGGGGCTTCTCGACCCAGTACTTC. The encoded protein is CASSLQAGGFSTQYF.

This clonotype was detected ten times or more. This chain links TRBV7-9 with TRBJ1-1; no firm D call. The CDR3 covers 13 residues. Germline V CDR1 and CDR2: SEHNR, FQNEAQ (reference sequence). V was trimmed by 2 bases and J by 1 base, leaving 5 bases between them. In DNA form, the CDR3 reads TGTGCCAGCAGCTTACAGAAGAACACTGAAGCTTTCTTT. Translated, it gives CASSLQKNTEAFF.

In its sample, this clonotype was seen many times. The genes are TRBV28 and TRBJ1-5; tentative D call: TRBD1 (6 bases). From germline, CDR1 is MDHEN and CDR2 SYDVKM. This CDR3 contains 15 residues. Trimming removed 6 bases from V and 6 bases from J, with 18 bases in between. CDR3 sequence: CASSVRTVKVQPQHF. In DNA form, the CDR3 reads TGTGCCAGCAGCGTGAGGACAGTCAAGGTTCAGCCCCAGCATTTT.

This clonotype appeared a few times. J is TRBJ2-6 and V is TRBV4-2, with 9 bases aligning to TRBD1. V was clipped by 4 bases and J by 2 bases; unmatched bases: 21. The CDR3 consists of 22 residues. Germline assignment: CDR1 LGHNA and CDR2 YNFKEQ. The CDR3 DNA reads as TGTGCCAGCAGCCCAAACCACCCCTACGGACAGGGGACAAGTACTGGGGCCAACGTCCTGACTTTC. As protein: CASSPNHPYGQGTSTGANVLTF.

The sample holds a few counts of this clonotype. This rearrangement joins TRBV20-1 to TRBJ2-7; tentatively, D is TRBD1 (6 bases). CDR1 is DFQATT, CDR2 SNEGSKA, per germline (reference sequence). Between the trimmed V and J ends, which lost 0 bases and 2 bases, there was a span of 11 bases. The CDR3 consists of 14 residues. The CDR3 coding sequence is TGCAGTGCTAGAGATCCAGGGGTAACCTACGAGCAGTACTTC. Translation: CSARDPGVTYEQYF.

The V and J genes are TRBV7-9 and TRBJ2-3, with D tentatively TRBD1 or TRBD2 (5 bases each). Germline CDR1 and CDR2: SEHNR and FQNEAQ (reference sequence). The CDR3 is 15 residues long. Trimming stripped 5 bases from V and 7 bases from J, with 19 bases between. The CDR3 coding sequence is TGTGCCAGCAGCCTAGACAGCGGTTCACTAAATACGCAGTATTTT. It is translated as CASSLDSGSLNTQYF. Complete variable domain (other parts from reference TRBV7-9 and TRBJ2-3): DTGVSQNPRHKITKRGQNVTFRCDPISEHNRLYWYRQTLGQGPEFLTYFQNEAQLEKSRLLSDRFSAERPKGSFSTLEIQRTEQGDSAMYLCASSLDSGSLNTQYFGPGTRLTVL.

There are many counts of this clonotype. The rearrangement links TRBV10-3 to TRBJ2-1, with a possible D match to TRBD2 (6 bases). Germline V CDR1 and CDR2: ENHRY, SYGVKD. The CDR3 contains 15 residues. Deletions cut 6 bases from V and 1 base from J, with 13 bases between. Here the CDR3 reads CAIREEGTSYNEQFF. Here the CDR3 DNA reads TGTGCCATCAGGGAGGAGGGAACGTCCTACAATGAGCAGTTCTTC.

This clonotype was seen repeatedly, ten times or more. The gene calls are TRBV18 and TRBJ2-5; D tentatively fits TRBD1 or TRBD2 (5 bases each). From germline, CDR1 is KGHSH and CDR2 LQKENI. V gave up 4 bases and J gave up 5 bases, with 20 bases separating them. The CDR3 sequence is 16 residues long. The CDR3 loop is CASSQKLRRDGETQYF. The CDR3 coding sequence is TGTGCCAGCTCACAGAAGTTGCGAAGGGACGGCGAGACCCAGTACTTC.

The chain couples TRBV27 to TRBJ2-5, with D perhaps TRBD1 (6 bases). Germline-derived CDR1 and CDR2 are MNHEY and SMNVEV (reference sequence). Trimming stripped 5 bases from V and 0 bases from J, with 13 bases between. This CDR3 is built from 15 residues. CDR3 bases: TGTGCCAGCAGTAAGGGGGATTCGTACCAAGAGACCCAGTACTTC. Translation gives CASSKGDSYQETQYF.

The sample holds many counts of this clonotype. The chain's CDR3 is CSALAGTSLGTQYF. DNA for the CDR3: TGCAGTGCCTTAGCCGGGACTAGTTTGGGTACGCAGTATTTT. The gene calls are TRBV20-1 and TRBJ2-3, with 8 bases fitting TRBD2. V trimming: 6 bases; J trimming: 8 bases; junction bases outside the gene matches: 13. Germline CDR1 DFQATT, CDR2 SNEGSKA (reference sequence). This CDR3 contains 14 residues.

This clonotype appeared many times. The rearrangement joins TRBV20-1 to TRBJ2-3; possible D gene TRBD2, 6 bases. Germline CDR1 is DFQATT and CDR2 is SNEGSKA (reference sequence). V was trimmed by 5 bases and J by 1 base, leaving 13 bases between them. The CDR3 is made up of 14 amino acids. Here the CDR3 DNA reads TGCAGTGCTCTTAGCGGATTACGCACAGATACGCAGTATTTT. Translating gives CSALSGLRTDTQYF.